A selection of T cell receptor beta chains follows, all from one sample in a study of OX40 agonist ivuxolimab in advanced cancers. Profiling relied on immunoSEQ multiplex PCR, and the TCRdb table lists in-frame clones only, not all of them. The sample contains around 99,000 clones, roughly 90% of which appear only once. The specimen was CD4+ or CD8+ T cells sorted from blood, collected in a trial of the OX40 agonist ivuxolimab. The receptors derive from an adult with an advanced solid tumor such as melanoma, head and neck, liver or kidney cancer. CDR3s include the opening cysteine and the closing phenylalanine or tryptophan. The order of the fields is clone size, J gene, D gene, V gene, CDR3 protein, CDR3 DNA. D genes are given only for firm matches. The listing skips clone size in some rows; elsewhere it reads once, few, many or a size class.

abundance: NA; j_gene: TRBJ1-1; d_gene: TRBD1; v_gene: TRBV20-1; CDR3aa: CSARDREAFF; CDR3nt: TGCAGTGCGAGGGACAGGGAAGCTTTCTTT
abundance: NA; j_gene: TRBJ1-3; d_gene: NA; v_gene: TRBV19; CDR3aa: CASSMDGRGTIYF; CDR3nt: TGTGCCAGTAGCATGGACGGTCGAGGCACCATATATTTT
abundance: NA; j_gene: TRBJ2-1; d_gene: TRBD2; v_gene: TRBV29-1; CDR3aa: CSTLTSGYNEQFF; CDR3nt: TGCAGCACTTTGACTAGCGGATACAATGAGCAGTTCTTC
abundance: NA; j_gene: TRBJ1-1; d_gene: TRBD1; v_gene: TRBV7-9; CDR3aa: CASSAGQLNTEAFF; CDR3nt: TGTGCCAGCAGCGCGGGACAGTTGAACACTGAAGCTTTCTTT
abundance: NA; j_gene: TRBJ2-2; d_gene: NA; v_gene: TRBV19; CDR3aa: CASSISGSRTGELFF; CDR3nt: TGTGCCAGTAGTATATCCGGGAGTCGGACCGGGGAGCTGTTTTTT
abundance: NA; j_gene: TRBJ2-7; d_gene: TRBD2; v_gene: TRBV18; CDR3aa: CASSVTYQPGGYEQYF; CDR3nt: TGTGCCAGCTCAGTTACATACCAACCGGGGGGCTACGAGCAGTACTTC
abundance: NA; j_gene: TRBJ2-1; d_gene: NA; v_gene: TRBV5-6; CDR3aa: CASTFSPYNEQFF; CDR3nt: TGTGCCAGCACCTTCTCCCCCTACAATGAGCAGTTCTTC
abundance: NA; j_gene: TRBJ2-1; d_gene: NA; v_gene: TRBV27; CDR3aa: CASSPLGGLSNEQFF; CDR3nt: TGTGCCAGCAGTCCCCTAGGCGGATTGAGCAATGAGCAGTTCTTC
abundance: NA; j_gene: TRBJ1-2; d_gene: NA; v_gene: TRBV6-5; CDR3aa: CASSYTTGIGYGYTF; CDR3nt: TGTGCCAGCAGTTACACAACAGGAATCGGCTATGGCTACACCTTC
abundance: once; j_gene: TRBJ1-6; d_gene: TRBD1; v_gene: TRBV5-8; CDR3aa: CASSSRDRVVNSPLHF; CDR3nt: TGTGCCAGCTCTTCCCGGGACAGGGTTGTGAATTCACCCCTCCACTTT
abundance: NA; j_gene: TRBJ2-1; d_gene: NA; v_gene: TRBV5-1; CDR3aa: CASSYLGGALYNEQFF; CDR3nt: TGCGCCAGCAGCTACCTCGGAGGGGCCCTCTACAATGAGCAGTTCTTC
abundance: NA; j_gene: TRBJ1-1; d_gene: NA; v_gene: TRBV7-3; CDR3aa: CASSFGTPRDTEAFF; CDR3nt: TGTGCCAGCAGCTTCGGGACACCAAGGGACACTGAAGCTTTCTTT
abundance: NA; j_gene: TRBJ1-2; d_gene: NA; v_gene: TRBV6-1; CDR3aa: CASESNYGYTF; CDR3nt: TGTGCCAGCGAGTCTAACTATGGCTACACCTTC
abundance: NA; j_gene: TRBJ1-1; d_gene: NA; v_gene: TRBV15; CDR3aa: CATSRVAGQGEAFF; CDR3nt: TGTGCCACCAGCAGAGTTGCGGGGCAGGGAGAAGCTTTCTTT
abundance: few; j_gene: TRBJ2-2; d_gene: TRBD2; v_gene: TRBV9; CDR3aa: CASSGTSGNTGELFF; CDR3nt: TGTGCCAGCAGCGGGACTAGCGGAAACACCGGGGAGCTGTTTTTT
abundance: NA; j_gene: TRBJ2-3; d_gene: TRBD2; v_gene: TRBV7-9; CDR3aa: CASSSSGGSDTQYF; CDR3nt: TGTGCCAGCAGCTCCTCCGGGGGGTCAGATACGCAGTATTTT
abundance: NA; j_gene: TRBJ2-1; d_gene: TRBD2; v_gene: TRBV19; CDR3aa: CASSTGLAGGQGSYNEQFF; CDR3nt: TGTGCCAGTAGTACGGGACTAGCGGGAGGTCAGGGCTCCTACAATGAGCAGTTCTTC
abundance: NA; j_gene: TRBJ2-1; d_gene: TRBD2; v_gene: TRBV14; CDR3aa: CASSRGLAGYNEQFF; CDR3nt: TGTGCCAGCAGCCGGGGACTAGCGGGGTACAATGAGCAGTTCTTC
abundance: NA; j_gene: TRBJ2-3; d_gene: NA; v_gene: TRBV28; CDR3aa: CASSRWGRADTQYF; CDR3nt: TGTGCCAGCAGCCGGTGGGGTAGGGCAGATACGCAGTATTTT
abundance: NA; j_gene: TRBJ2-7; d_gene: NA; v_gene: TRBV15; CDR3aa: CATSRSPGHRNEQYF; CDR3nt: TGTGCCACCAGCAGATCTCCGGGACACCGGAACGAGCAGTACTTC
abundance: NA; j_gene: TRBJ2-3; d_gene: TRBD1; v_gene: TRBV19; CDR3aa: CASSDRGQGDTQYF; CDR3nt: TGTGCCAGTAGTGACAGGGGGCAAGGAGATACGCAGTATTTT
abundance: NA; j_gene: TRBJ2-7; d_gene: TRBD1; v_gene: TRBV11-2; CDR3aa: CASSLVSPGGYEQYF; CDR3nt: TGTGCCAGCAGCTTAGTGTCCCCAGGGGGCTACGAGCAGTACTTC
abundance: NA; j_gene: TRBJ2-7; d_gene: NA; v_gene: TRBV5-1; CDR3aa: CASSLEQSHYEQYF; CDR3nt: TGCGCCAGCAGCTTGGAACAGAGCCACTACGAGCAGTACTTC
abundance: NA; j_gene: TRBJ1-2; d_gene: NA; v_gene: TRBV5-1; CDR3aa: CASSLTPGDYGYTF; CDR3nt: TGCGCCAGCAGCTTGACTCCAGGGGACTATGGCTACACCTTC
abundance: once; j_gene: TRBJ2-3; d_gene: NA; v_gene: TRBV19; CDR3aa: CASSPLRTSTDTQYF; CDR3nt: TGTGCCAGTAGCCCCCTACGGACAAGCACAGATACGCAGTATTTT
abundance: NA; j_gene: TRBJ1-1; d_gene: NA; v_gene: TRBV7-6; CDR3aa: CASSSVQAPWTEAFF; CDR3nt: TGTGCCAGCAGCTCTGTACAGGCGCCGTGGACTGAAGCTTTCTTT
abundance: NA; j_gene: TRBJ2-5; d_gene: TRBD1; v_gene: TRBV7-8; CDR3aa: CASCQGAIQETQYF; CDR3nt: TGTGCCAGCTGCCAGGGGGCCATTCAAGAGACCCAGTACTTC
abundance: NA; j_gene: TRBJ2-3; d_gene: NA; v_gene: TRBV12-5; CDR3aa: CASGLVVGDTDTQYF; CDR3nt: TGTGCTAGTGGTTTGGTAGTAGGAGACACAGATACGCAGTATTTT
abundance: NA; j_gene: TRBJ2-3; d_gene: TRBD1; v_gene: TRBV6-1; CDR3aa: CASSSGQGPDTQYF; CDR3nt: TGTGCCAGCTCTTCGGGACAGGGACCAGATACGCAGTATTTT
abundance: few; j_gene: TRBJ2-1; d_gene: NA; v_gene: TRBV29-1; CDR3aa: CSVDRSYNEQFF; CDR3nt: TGCAGCGTCGACAGGTCCTACAATGAGCAGTTCTTC
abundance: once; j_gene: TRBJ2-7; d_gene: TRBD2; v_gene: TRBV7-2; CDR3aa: CASSILAGISYEQYF; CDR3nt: TGTGCCAGCAGCATTCTAGCGGGGATCTCCTACGAGCAGTACTTC
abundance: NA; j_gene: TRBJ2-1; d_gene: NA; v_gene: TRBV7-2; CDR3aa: CASSLVSAYNEQFF; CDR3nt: TGTGCCAGCAGCTTAGTTTCAGCCTACAATGAGCAGTTCTTC
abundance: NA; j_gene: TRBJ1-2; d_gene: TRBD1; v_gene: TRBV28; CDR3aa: CATRSSGGNYGYTF; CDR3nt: TGTGCCACCCGTTCTTCAGGGGGGAACTATGGCTACACCTTC
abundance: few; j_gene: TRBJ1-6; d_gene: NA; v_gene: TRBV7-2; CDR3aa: CASSSLPKNSPLHF; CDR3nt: TGTGCCAGCAGCTCCCTCCCGAAGAATTCACCCCTCCACTTT
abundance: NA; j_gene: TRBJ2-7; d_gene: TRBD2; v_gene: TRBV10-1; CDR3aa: CASSEGLAGASYEQYF; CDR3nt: TGCGCCAGCAGTGAGGGACTAGCGGGAGCCTCCTACGAGCAGTACTTC
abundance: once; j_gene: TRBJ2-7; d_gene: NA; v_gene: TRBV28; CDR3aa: CASSTRGPYEQYF; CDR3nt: TGTGCCAGCAGTACGCGGGGCCCCTACGAGCAGTACTTC
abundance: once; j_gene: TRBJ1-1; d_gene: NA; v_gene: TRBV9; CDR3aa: CASGGVRGNTEAFF; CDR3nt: TGTGCCAGCGGGGGGGTTCGAGGGAACACTGAAGCTTTCTTT
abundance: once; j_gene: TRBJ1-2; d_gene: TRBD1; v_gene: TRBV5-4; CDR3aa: CASSRQGAGDYGYTF; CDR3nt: TGTGCCAGCAGCCGACAGGGGGCAGGGGACTATGGCTACACCTTC
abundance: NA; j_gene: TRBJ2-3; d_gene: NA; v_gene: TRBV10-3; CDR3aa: CATGVVVDTQYF; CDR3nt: TGTGCCACGGGGGTAGTTGTAGATACGCAGTATTTT
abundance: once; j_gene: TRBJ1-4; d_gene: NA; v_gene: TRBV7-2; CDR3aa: CASSQDRNNEKLFF; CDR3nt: TGTGCCAGCAGCCAGGACAGAAACAATGAAAAACTGTTTTTT